The 6 T cell receptor beta chains in this list originate from one sample, sequenced in a study of blood T cell repertoires in COVID-19. Data came from immunoSEQ multiplex PCR; TCRdb stores just in-frame clones and leaves some out. The repertoire holds under 150,000 clones, with 65% to 90% as singletons. Specimen: peripheral blood. The receptors come from an elderly man with acute or convalescent COVID-19.

This chain uses TRBV12-5 with TRBJ2-1; 7 nucleotides align to TRBD2. The CDR3 extends over 15 amino acids. The germline CDR1 and CDR2 sequences are LGHNT and FRNRAP. V was clipped by 5 bases and J by 4 bases; unmatched bases: 8. The CDR3 sequence is CASGIQREVYNEQFF. The CDR3 coding sequence is TGTGCTAGTGGTATCCAGCGGGAAGTTTACAATGAGCAGTTCTTC.

The CDR3 protein is CSGGQTGNTEAFF. CDR3 sequence (DNA): TGCAGCGGGGGTCAGACGGGGAACACTGAAGCTTTCTTT. The gene calls are TRBV29-1 and TRBJ1-1; D is ambiguous. CDR1 is SQVTM, CDR2 ANQGSEA, per germline. Trimming stripped 7 bases from V and 1 base from J, with 13 bases between. The length of the CDR3 is 13 residues. The complete variable domain, with remaining parts taken from reference TRBV29-1 and TRBJ1-1, reads SAVISQKPSRDICQRGTSLTIQCQVDSQVTMMFWYRQQPGQSLTLIATANQGSEATYESGFVIDKFPISRPNLTFSTLTVSNMSPEDSSIYLCSGGQTGNTEAFFGQGTRLTVV.

The rearrangement uses TRBV6-5 and TRBJ2-3, with D perhaps TRBD2 (5 bases). This CDR3 has 14 amino acids. The germline CDR1 and CDR2 sequences are MNHEY and SVGAGI. V lost 4 bases, J lost 10 bases, and 18 bases lay in between. CDR3 nucleotide sequence: TGTGCCAGCAGTTCCGCCCGGGAAGCGAGTTCGCAGTATTTT. Translating it yields CASSSAREASSQYF.

The V gene is TRBV11-3, the J gene TRBJ2-3; 8 nucleotides agree with TRBD1. This CDR3 is built from 14 residues. In germline, CDR1 is SGHNT, CDR2 YENEEA. The V and J ends lost 5 bases and 4 bases, in that order; junction bases with no gene match: 5. The DNA of the CDR3 is TGTGCCAGCAGCGCCCGGACAGGGCCAGATACGCAGTATTTT. This translates into CASSARTGPDTQYF.

V is TRBV3-1 (or the pseudogene TRBV3-2) and J is TRBJ1-6; tentatively, D is TRBD1 (6 bases). This CDR3 contains 15 residues. Between the trimmed V and J ends, which lost 6 bases and 7 bases, there was a span of 16 bases. Germline V CDR1 and CDR2: LGHDT, YNNKEL (reference sequence). The chain's CDR3 is CASSETGNWNSPLHF. The CDR3 DNA sequence: TGTGCCAGCAGTGAAACAGGGAATTGGAATTCACCCCTCCACTTT.

The rearrangement links TRBV19 to TRBJ2-1; 10 nucleotides align to TRBD2. The J segment lost 4 bases and the V segment lost 4 bases, leaving 4 bases of the junction unmatched. This CDR3 has 15 residues. The germline gives CDR1 LNHDA, CDR2 SQIVND (reference sequence). The CDR3 reads CASSRAGGRYNEQFF. The CDR3 DNA sequence: TGTGCCAGTAGTAGAGCGGGAGGGCGATACAATGAGCAGTTCTTC.